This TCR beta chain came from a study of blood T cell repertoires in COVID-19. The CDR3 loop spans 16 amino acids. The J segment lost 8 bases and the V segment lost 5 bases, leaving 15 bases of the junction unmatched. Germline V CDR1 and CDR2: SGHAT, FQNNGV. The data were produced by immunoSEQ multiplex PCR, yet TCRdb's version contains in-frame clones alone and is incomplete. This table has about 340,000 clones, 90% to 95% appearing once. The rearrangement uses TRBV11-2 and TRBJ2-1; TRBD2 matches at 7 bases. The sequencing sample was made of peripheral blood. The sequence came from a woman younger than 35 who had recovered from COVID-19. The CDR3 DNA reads TGTGCCAGCAGCCTACCTAGTTGGCGGGAGAAATATGAGCAGTTCTTC. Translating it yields CASSLPSWREKYEQFF.